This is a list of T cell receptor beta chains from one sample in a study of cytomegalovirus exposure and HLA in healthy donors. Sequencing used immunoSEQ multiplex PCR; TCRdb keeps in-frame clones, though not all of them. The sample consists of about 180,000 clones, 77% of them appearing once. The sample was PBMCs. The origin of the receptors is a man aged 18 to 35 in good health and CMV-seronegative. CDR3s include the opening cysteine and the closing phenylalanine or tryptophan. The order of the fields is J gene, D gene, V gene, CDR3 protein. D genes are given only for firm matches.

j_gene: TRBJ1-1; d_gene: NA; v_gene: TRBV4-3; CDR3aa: CASSFFGMNTEAFF
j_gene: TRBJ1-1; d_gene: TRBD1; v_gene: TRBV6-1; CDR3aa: CASSRTGGGTEAFF
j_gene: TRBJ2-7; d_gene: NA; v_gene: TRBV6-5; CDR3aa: CASSYSTAATYEQYF
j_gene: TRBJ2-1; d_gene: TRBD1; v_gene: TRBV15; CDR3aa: CATSKDREYNEQFF
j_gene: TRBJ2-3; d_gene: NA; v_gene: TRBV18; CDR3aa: CASSPSVRDTQYF
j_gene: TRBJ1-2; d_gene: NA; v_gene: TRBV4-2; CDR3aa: CASSQFPERANYGYTF
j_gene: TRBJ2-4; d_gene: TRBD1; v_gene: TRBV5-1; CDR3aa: CASSLDPQGAGSIQYF
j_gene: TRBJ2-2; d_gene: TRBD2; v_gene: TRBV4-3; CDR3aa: CASSQEPQLAGAGELFF
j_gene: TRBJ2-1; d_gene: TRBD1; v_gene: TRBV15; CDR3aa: CATSRFRDRGYNEQFF
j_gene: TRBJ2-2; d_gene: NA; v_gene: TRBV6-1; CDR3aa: CASSEGLGANTGELFF
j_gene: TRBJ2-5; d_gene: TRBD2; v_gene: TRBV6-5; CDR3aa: CASSLGLAGQETQYF
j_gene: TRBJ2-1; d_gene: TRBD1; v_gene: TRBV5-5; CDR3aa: CASSLLGTGFNEQFF
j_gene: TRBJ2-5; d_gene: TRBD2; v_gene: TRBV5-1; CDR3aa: CASSLDTAGAGETQYF
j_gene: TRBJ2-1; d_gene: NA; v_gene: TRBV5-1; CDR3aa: CASSLAGVNEQFF
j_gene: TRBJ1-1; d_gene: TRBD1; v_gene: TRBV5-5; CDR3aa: CASSVQGRTEAFF
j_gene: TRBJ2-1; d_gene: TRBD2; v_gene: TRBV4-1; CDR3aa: CASSHFLGLAINGQFF
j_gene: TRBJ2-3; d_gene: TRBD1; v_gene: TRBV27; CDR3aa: CATSGQGRTDTQYF
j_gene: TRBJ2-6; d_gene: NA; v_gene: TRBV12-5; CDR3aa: CASGLTPRYSGANVLTF
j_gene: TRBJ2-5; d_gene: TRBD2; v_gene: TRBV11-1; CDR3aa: CASSFASGEWEETQYF
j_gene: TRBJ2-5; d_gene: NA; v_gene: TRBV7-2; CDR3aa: CASSLARGSETQYF
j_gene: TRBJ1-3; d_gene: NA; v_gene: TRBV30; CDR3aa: CAWYDQGQGNTIYF
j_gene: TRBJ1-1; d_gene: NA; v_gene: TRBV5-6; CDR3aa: CASSLDRVVNTEAFF
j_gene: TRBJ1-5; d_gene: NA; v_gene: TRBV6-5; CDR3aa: CASTPLANQPQHF
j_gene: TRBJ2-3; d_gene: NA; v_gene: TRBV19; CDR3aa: CASSIERSWDTQYF
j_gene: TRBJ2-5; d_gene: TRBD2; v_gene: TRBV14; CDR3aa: CASSQTSGRETQYF
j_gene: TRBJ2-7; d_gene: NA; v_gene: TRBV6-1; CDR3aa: CASPSPHYEQYF
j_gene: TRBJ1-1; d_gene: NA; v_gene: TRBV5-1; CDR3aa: CASSLVGHGLNTEAFF
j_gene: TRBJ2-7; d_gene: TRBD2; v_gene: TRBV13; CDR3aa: CASSQRLAGDSYEQYF
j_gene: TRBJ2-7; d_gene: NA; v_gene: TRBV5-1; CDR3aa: CASSLGERKGAGYEQYF
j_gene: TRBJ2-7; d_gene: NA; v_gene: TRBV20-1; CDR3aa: CSAWGVEQYF
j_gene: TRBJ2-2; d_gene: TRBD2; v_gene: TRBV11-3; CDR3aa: CASSLDGGGPNTGELFF
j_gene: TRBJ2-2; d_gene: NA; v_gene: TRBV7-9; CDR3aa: CASSRFQSDTGELFF
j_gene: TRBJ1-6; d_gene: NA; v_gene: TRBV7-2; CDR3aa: CASSLGGRESPLHF
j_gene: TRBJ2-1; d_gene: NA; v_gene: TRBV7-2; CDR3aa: CASSSQRGGYNEQFF
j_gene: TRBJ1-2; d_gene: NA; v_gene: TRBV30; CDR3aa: CAWSPLGEGYGYTF
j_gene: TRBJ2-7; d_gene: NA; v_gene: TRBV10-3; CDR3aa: CAISESSAYYEQYF
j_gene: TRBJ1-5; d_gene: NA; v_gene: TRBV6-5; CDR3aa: CASSYSGENQPQHF